The present T cell receptor (beta chain) was sequenced within a study of shared clonotypes between healthy human individuals. Points from the study as a whole: What rarefaction showed was incomplete sorted-subset sequencing despite large depth. In contrast to clonotypes shared by all four donors, non-shared clonotypes had lower generation probabilities.

This CDR3 is 15 amino acids long. Germline CDR1 MNHNS, CDR2 SASEGT. V was pared by 0 bases and J by 6 bases, with 15 bases between. It was CD45RO-negative cells, positively selected for CCR7, that made up naive CD8 cells, with terminally differentiated effector memory CD45RA+ cells excluded. The assay used deep level. Libraries were prepared by immunoSEQ multiplex PCR; TCRdb keeps only in-frame clonotypes and omits some of them. Among 2 million or so clones listed, about 95% were seen once. Notes on this clone: Its target is unknown.

V gene TRBV6-1 combines with J gene TRBJ2-7; perhaps TRBD1 as D (6 bases). The receptor was derived from a man aged 18-30 years in good health. Input material: naive CD8+ T cells sorted from blood. CDR3 loop: CASSEAAAGASEQYF. In DNA form, the CDR3 reads TGTGCCAGCAGTGAAGCGGCGGCAGGGGCCAGCGAGCAGTACTTC.